This TCR beta chain was obtained from a study of cytomegalovirus exposure and HLA in healthy donors. Findings and limits, study-wide: Trimming of TCR beta V- and J-genes showed a link, identified in a later analysis, to a missense DCLRE1C variant. Later analysis suggested most CMV-associated TCR beta chains were HLA-restricted. A reported reduction in N-insertions relative to the approximately 640-donor mean was seen in an Asian-associated ancestry cluster in a later analysis.

CDR1 is SGHTS, CDR2 YDEGEE, per germline. The CDR3 has 14 amino acids. The V and J ends lost 0 bases and 0 bases, in that order; junction bases with no gene match: 0. For this clone: Its specificity is unknown.

PCR was performed using 60 Vbeta and 13 Jbeta primers. The table came from immunoSEQ multiplex PCR; TCRdb's copy has only in-frame clones and leaves some out. This sample carries fewer than 200,000 clones, more than 70% of them seen once, and the ten largest clones take 1.5%. The specimen was PBMCs. The TCR sequence derives from a male donor in good health and CMV-seronegative. V gene TRBV5-8 combines with J gene TRBJ2-7; 7 bases are shared with TRBD2. CDR3 sequence: CASSLAGGSYEQYF. CDR3 coding DNA: TGTGCCAGCAGCTTGGCGGGGGGCTCCTACGAGCAGTACTTC.